One and the same sample provided the 10 T cell receptor beta chains below, sequenced in a study of blood T cell repertoires in COVID-19 (TCRdb year 2020). Libraries were made using the immunoSEQ multiplex PCR assay. TCRdb re-hosts the immuneACCESS table, in-frame sequences only. Its copies lack some clones; in the studies checked, an unresolved V gene accounts for under half of them, and the cause for the rest is not known. This sample holds about 99,000 clones; 80% to 90% were observed only once. The leading ten clones occupy around 3.5% of the sample. Sequenced input: peripheral blood. These receptors all come from a human donor in a cohort sampled during active COVID-19.

V gene TRBV9 combines with J gene TRBJ1-3, with 12 nucleotides matching TRBD1. Germline V lookup: CDR1 SGDLS, CDR2 YYNGEE. Trimming removed 0 bases from V and 4 bases from J; junction bases left unmatched: 5. The CDR3 consists of 17 residues. Written as DNA, the CDR3 is TGTGCCAGCAGCGTAGATCCGGGACAGGGGGCGGGAAACACCATATATTTT. It encodes CASSVDPGQGAGNTIYF.

The gene calls are TRBV7-9 and TRBJ2-7; TRBD1 agrees at 10 bases. V lost 5 bases, J lost 5 bases, and 6 bases stayed unmatched. Per the germline V gene, CDR1 is SEHNR and CDR2 is FQNEAQ (reference sequence). This CDR3 region has 14 residues. Written as DNA, the CDR3 is TGTGCCAGCAGCCCACCGACAGGGGGCGACGAGCAGTACTTC. This sequence encodes CASSPPTGGDEQYF. Looking up the rest from reference TRBV7-9 and TRBJ2-7 gives the full variable domain: DTGVSQNPRHKITKRGQNVTFRCDPISEHNRLYWYRQTLGQGPEFLTYFQNEAQLEKSRLLSDRFSAERPKGSFSTLEIQRTEQGDSAMYLCASSPPTGGDEQYFGPGTRLTVT.

The genes are TRBV19 and TRBJ1-5, with 7 positions matching TRBD1. This CDR3 has 14 residues. From germline, CDR1 is LNHDA and CDR2 SQIVND (reference sequence). Trimming cost V 7 bases and J 5 bases; bases outside gene matches: 8. CDR3 loop: CASTAQGSDQPQHF. In DNA form, the CDR3 reads TGTGCCAGTACCGCACAGGGGAGCGATCAGCCCCAGCATTTT.

The chain has TRBV24-1 and TRBJ2-2; D is undetermined. This CDR3 contains 13 residues. The germline V and J ends were trimmed by 3 bases and 2 bases, with 3 bases remaining between them. Per the germline V gene, CDR1 is KGHDR and CDR2 is SFDVKD. The CDR3 is CATSDPNTGELFF. CDR3 nucleotides: TGTGCCACCAGTGATCCAAACACCGGGGAGCTGTTTTTT.

The rearrangement uses TRBV19 and TRBJ2-2; D is unclear. The germline CDR1 and CDR2 sequences are LNHDA and SQIVND (reference sequence). The CDR3 is 15 amino acids. V lost 3 bases, J lost 2 bases, and 10 bases lay in between. The CDR3 is CASSIIQLNTGELFF. In DNA form, the CDR3 reads TGTGCCAGTAGTATCATACAGCTCAACACCGGGGAGCTGTTTTTT.

This chain connects TRBV4-1 to TRBJ2-5; TRBD2 matches at 8 bases. Germline CDR1 and CDR2: MGHRA and YSYEKL. V shed 0 bases, J shed 6 bases, and the junction held 12 bases outside the gene matches. The CDR3 has 17 residues. Written as DNA, the CDR3 is TGCGCCAGCAGCCAAGATTCAACTAGCGGTACAAGGAAGACCCAGTACTTC. This encodes CASSQDSTSGTRKTQYF.

This CDR3 reads CASSLQTLIPGERSPYGYTF. In nucleotides, the CDR3 is TGTGCCAGCAGCTTACAAACCCTTATCCCCGGGGAGCGGAGTCCTTATGGCTACACCTTC. The chain combines TRBV13 with TRBJ1-2; D uncertain. CDR1 PRHDT and CDR2 FYEKMQ come from the germline V gene (reference sequence). Trimming cost V 2 bases and J 5 bases, with 30 bases left between them. The CDR3 extends over 20 amino acids.

This clone has more than one count but fewer than ten. The chain employs TRBV10-3 and TRBJ2-3; TRBD1 is a possible D gene (6 bases). Trimming pared 7 bases from V and 2 bases from J, leaving 10 bases between. Germline V CDR1 and CDR2: ENHRY, SYGVKD. The CDR3 runs to 13 residues. The CDR3 sequence: CAIKGQVTDTQYF. CDR3 DNA sequence: TGTGCCATCAAGGGACAAGTCACAGATACGCAGTATTTT.

This clone was found a few times. This chain joins TRBV28 and TRBJ1-5, with D possibly TRBD1 on 6 matching bases. Germline V lookup: CDR1 MDHEN, CDR2 SYDVKM. The CDR3 contains 14 residues. Trimming removed 4 bases from V and 2 bases from J, with 9 bases in between. CDR3 nucleotide sequence: TGTGCCAGCAGTTCGACAGGTCGCAATCAGCCCCAGCATTTT. Protein: CASSSTGRNQPQHF.

The rearrangement uses TRBV6-5 and TRBJ2-7, with a tentative D call TRBD1 (6 bases). CDR3 length equals 14 residues. The V gene's germline CDR1 is MNHEY and CDR2 SVGAGI. Trimming removed 6 bases from V and 3 bases from J, with 15 bases in between. CDR3 bases: TGTGCCAGCAGCCGAATCACAGGGAACTACGAGCAGTACTTC. It specifies CASSRITGNYEQYF.